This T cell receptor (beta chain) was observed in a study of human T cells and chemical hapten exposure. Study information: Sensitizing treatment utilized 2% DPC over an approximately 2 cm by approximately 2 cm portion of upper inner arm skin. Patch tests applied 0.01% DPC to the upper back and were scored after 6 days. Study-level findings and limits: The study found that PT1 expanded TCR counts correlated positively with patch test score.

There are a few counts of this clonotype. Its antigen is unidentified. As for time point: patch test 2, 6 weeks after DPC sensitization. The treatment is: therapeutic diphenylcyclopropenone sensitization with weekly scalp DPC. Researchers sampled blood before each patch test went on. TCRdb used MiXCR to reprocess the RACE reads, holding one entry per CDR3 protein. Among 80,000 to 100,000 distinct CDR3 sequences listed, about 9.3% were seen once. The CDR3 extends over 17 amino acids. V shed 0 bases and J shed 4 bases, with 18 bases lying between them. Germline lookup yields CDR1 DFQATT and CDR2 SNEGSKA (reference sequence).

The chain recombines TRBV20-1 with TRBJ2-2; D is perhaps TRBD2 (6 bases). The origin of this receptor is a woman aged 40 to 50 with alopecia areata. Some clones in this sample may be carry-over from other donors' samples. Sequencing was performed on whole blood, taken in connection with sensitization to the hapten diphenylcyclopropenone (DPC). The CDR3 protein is CSARDQKRGWITGELFF. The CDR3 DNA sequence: TGCAGTGCTAGAGACCAGAAACGGGGGTGGATCACCGGGGAGCTGTTTTTT.